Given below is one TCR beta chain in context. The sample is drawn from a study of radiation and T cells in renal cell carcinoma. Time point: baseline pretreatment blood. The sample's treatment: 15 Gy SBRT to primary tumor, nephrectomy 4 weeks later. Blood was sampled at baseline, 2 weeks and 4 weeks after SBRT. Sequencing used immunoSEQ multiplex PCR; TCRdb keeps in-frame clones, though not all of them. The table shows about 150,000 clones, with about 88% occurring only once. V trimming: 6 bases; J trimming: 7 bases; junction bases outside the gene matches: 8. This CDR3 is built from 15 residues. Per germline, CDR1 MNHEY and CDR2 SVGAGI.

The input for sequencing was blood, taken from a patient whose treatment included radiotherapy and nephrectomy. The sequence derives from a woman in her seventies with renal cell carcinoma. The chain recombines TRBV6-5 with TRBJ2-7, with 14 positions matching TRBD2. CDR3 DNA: TGTGCCAGCAGGCGACTAGCGGGGGGGATGGTGGAGCAGTACTTC. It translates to CASRRLAGGMVEQYF.